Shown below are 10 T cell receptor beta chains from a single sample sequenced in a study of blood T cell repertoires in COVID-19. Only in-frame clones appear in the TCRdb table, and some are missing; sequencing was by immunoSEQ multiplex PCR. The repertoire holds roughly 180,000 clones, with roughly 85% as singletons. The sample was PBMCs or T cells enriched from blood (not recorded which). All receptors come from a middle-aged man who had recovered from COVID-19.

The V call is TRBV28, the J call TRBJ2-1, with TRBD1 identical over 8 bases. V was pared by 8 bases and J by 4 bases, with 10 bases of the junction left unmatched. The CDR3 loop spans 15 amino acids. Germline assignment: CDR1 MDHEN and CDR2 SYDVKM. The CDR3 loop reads CASHDVGQVYNEQFF. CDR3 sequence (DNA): TGTGCCAGCCACGATGTGGGACAGGTTTACAATGAGCAGTTCTTC.

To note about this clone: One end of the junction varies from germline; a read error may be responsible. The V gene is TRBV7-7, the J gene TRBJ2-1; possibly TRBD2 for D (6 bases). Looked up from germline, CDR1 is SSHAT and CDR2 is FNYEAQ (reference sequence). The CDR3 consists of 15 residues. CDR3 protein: CASSKFPGLDNEQFF. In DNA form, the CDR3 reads TGTGCTAGCAGCAAATTCCCGGGACTCGACAATGAGCAGTTCTTC.

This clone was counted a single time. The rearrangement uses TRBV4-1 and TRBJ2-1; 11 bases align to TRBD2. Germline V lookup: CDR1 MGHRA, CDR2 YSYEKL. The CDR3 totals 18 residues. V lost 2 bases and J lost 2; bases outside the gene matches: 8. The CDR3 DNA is TGCGCCAGCAGCCAACTATCCGGGACTAGCGGACCCTACAATGAGCAGTTCTTC. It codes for CASSQLSGTSGPYNEQFF.

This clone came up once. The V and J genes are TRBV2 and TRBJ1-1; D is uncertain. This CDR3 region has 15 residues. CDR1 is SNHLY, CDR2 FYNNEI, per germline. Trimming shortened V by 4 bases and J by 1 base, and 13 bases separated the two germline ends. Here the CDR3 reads CASSAKSMWNTEAFF. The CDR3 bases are TGTGCCAGCAGTGCTAAATCGATGTGGAACACTGAAGCTTTCTTT.

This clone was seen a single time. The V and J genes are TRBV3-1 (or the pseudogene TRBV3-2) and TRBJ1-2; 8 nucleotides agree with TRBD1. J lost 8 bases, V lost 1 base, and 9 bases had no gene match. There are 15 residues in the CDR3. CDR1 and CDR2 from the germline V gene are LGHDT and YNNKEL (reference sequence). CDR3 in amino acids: CASSQVGQGIGGYTF. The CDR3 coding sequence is TGTGCCAGCAGCCAAGTCGGACAGGGAATAGGAGGCTACACCTTC.

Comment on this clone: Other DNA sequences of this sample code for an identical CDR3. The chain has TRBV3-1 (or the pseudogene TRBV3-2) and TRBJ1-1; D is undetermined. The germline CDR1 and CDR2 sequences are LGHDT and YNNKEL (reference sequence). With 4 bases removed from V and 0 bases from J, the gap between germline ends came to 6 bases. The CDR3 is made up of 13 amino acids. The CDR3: CASSPDLNTEAFF. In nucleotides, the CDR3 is TGTGCCAGCAGCCCGGACTTGAACACTGAAGCTTTCTTT.

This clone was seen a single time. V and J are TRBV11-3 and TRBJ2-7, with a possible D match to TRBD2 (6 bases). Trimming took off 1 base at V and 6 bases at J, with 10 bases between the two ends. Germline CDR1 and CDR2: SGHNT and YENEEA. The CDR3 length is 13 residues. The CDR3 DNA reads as TGTGCCAGCAGCTTAGTTGCGGGAACCGAGCAGTACTTC. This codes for CASSLVAGTEQYF.

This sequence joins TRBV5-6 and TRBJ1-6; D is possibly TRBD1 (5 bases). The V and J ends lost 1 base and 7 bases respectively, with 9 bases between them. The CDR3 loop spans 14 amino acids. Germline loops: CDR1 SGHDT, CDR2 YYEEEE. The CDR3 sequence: CASSLFKGNSPLHF. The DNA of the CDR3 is TGTGCCAGCAGCTTGTTTAAGGGGAATTCACCCCTCCACTTT.

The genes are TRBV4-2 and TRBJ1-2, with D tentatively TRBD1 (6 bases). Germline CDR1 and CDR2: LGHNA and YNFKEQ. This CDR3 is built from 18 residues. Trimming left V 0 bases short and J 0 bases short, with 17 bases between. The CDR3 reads CASSQDRGGAGANYGYTF. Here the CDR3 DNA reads TGTGCCAGCAGCCAAGATCGCGGGGGCGCGGGAGCTAACTATGGCTACACCTTC.

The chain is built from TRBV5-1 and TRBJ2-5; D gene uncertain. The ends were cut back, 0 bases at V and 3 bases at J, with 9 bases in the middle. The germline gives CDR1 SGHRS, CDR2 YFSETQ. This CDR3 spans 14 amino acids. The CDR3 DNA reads TGCGCCAGCAGCTTGGAGCCCGAGGAAGAGACCCAGTACTTC. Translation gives CASSLEPEEETQYF.